Following are 30 T cell receptor beta chains from one sample sequenced in a study of blood T cell repertoires in COVID-19. Sequencing was performed with immunoSEQ multiplex PCR; in TCRdb, only in-frame clones are kept and a portion is missing. The sample shows 65,000 or so clones, 76% of them seen only once. Specimen: peripheral blood. The receptors shown here come from a woman between 50 and 59 years old with active or convalescent COVID-19.

This clone was found a few times. V and J are TRBV5-6 and TRBJ2-7, with 7 bases aligning to TRBD2. This CDR3 is 12 amino acids long. The V gene end was trimmed by 4 bases and the J gene end by 2 bases; junction bases not matched to a gene: 0. Germline CDR1 and CDR2: SGHDT and YYEEEE. The DNA for the CDR3 is TGTGCCAGCAGCGGACTAGCCTACGAGCAGTACTTC. It codes for CASSGLAYEQYF.

V gene TRBV21-1 combines with J gene TRBJ2-3; TRBD2, the table's D call, was not compared with the DNA. TRBV21-1 has pseudogene status. The CDR3 spans 13 residues. In nucleotides, the CDR3 is TGTGGTCCGGGCGGGAGGCCCACAGATACGCAGTATTTT. Its translation: CGPGGRPTDTQYF.

The chain is built from TRBV18 and TRBJ2-7, with D possibly TRBD2 on 6 matching bases. The CDR3 length is 14 residues. Germline CDR1 reads KGHSH; CDR2 reads LQKENI. Trimming pared 2 bases from V and 2 bases from J, leaving 10 bases between. The CDR3 protein is CASSPRLGTYEQYF. The DNA for the CDR3 is TGTGCCAGCTCACCAAGACTAGGAACCTACGAGCAGTACTTC.

V usage is TRBV4-1 and J usage is TRBJ2-3; 12 bases are a match to TRBD2. Germline loops: CDR1 MGHRA, CDR2 YSYEKL. J gave up 5 bases and V 8 bases, and 11 bases lay outside the gene matches. The length of the CDR3 is 16 residues. The CDR3 coding sequence is TGCGCCAGCTCGGGCCTAGCGGGAGGGCCGCAAGATACGCAGTATTTT. This gives the protein CASSGLAGGPQDTQYF.

The chain joins TRBV29-1 to TRBJ1-2; 7 nucleotides align to TRBD1. Germline CDR1 SQVTM, CDR2 ANQGSEA. With V trimmed by 7 bases and J by 8 bases, 13 bases remained unmatched. CDR3 length: 13 amino acids. CDR3 sequence (DNA): TGCAGCGGCGCGACAGGGTCGGAGCGAGGCTACACCTTC. The encoded protein is CSGATGSERGYTF.

The V gene is TRBV4-2, the J gene TRBJ2-2; 15 positions match TRBD2. The germline V gene encodes CDR1 LGHNA and CDR2 YNFKEQ. Losses at the gene ends were 1 base for V and 8 bases for J; bases not matched to a gene: 17. The CDR3 covers 21 residues. The chain's CDR3 is CASSQVLGQRTSGRASGELFF. CDR3 in DNA: TGTGCCAGCAGCCAAGTCCTAGGACAGAGGACTAGCGGGAGGGCCTCAGGGGAGCTGTTTTTT.

The chain combines TRBV28 with TRBJ2-7; the D gene is possibly TRBD1 (5 bases). The germline V gene has CDR1 MDHEN and CDR2 SYDVKM. CDR3 length: 13 residues. Trimming pared 7 bases from V and 2 bases from J, leaving 12 bases between. CDR3 nucleotides: TGTGCCAGCATTACGTCAGGGACCTACGAGCAGTACTTC. This sequence encodes CASITSGTYEQYF. The variable domain in full, completed from reference TRBV28 and TRBJ2-7, reads DVKVTQSSRYLVKRTGEKVFLECVQDMDHENMFWYRQDPGLGLRLIYFSYDVKMKEKGDIPEGYSVSREKKERFSLILESASTNQTSMYLCASITSGTYEQYFGPGTRLTVT.

V is TRBV5-8 and J is TRBJ2-7; a possible D gene is TRBD1 (7 bases). Germline values: CDR1 SGHTS, CDR2 YDEGEE. Trimming pared 5 bases from V and 3 bases from J, leaving 18 bases between. The CDR3 length is 15 residues. The CDR3: CASRPTGRSLYEQYF. DNA of the CDR3: TGTGCCAGCAGGCCGACAGGGAGGTCCCTCTACGAGCAGTACTTC.

CDR3 DNA sequence: TGCGCCAGCAGCCAGGCCCGCGAGGGTGAGCAGTTCTTC. Protein: CASSQAREGEQFF. The V and J genes are TRBV4-3 and TRBJ2-1, with D perhaps TRBD2 (5 bases). This CDR3 region has 13 residues. Germline CDR1 is LGHNA and CDR2 is YSLEER. V lost 3 bases and J 9 bases, leaving 12 bases between the germline ends.

This clone was detected only a few times. Other DNA sequences of this sample code for an identical CDR3. The V and J genes are TRBV18 and TRBJ1-5; 7 bases line up with TRBD1. V lost 0 bases to trimming and J lost 1 base; unmatched junction nucleotides: 0. The CDR3 covers 15 residues. The germline gives CDR1 KGHSH, CDR2 LQKENI. CDR3 bases: TGTGCCAGCTCACCACCGACAGGGAGCAATCAGCCCCAGCATTTT. This sequence encodes CASSPPTGSNQPQHF.

The DNA of the CDR3 is TGCGCCAGCAGCTTGCTGACAGGGGCCCAAGAGACCCAGTACTTC. It specifies CASSLLTGAQETQYF. This chain joins TRBV5-1 and TRBJ2-5; 8 bases agree with TRBD1. CDR3 length equals 15 residues. Germline V gene data show CDR1 as SGHRS and CDR2 as YFSETQ. The trim removed 1 base at V and 1 base at J, leaving 3 bases unmatched.

This sequence joins TRBV11-2 and TRBJ2-5, with 11 positions matching TRBD2. CDR3 size: 15 residues. CDR1 and CDR2 from the germline V gene are SGHAT and FQNNGV. J was trimmed by 2 bases and V by 5 bases; bases with no gene match: 4. CDR3 bases: TGTGCCAGCAGCCCGGGACTAGCGGAACAAGAGACCCAGTACTTC. Protein: CASSPGLAEQETQYF.

This chain joins TRBV19 and TRBJ2-2, with 7 bases aligning to TRBD1. Germline V gene sequence: CDR1 LNHDA, CDR2 SQIVND (reference sequence). J was trimmed by 2 bases and V by 5 bases; bases with no gene match: 8. There are 16 residues in the CDR3. The CDR3 spells CASSYLGTANTGELFF. For the CDR3, the DNA is TGTGCCAGTAGTTACCTGGGGACAGCTAACACCGGGGAGCTGTTTTTT. Looking up the rest from reference TRBV19 and TRBJ2-2 gives the full variable domain: DGGITQSPKYLFRKEGQNVTLSCEQNLNHDAMYWYRQDPGQGLRLIYYSQIVNDFQKGDIAEGYSVSREKKESFPLTVTSAQKNPTAFYLCASSYLGTANTGELFFGEGSRLTVL.

The genes are TRBV9 and TRBJ2-1; a weak D match, TRBD1 (5 bases). This CDR3 has 15 residues. Germline V CDR1 and CDR2: SGDLS, YYNGEE. V was cut by 2 bases and J by 5 bases, with 14 bases left in between. CDR3 amino acids: CASSVGQITHNEQFF. The DNA of the CDR3 is TGTGCCAGCAGCGTGGGGCAGATAACTCACAATGAGCAGTTCTTC.

The chain joins TRBV9 to TRBJ2-5; 11 positions agree with TRBD1. The CDR3 extends over 14 amino acids. V lost 4 bases, J lost 4 bases, and 3 bases stayed unmatched. Germline CDR1 reads SGDLS; CDR2 reads YYNGEE. Here the CDR3 DNA reads TGTGCCAGCAGCTTTGGACAGGGGGCAGAGACCCAGTACTTC. Residues: CASSFGQGAETQYF.

The chain uses TRBV5-8 and TRBJ2-2; 7 bases align to TRBD1. The V segment lost 4 bases and the J segment 4 bases; nucleotides outside the gene matches: 7. The germline V gene encodes CDR1 SGHTS and CDR2 YDEGEE. This CDR3 is 15 amino acids long. The CDR3 DNA sequence: TGTGCCAGCAGCCGGACAGGAGTGTCCACCGGGGAGCTGTTTTTT. Amino acid sequence: CASSRTGVSTGELFF.

This clone occurred many times. The CDR3: CASSRRDRGSYEQYF. The CDR3 DNA reads as TGTGCCAGCAGCCGTAGGGACAGGGGGTCCTACGAGCAGTACTTC. The chain carries TRBV7-9 and TRBJ2-7; 11 nucleotides agree with TRBD1. From germline, CDR1 is SEHNR and CDR2 FQNEAQ (reference sequence). J lost 1 base, V lost 5 bases, and 4 bases had no gene match. The CDR3 has 15 residues.

V is TRBV7-2 and J is TRBJ1-2; 10 bases map to TRBD1. Germline CDR1 reads SGHTA; CDR2 reads FQGNSA. Germline trimming cut 4 bases from V and 4 bases from J; bases unmatched to any gene: 12. CDR3 length: 17 amino acids. CDR3 loop: CASSSRQGAIELYGYTF. The CDR3 DNA is TGTGCCAGCAGCTCGAGACAGGGGGCCATCGAACTCTATGGCTACACCTTC.

In its sample, this clone was seen a few times. V gene TRBV7-9 combines with J gene TRBJ2-1, with 14 nucleotides matching TRBD2. Germline V gene lookup returns CDR1 SEHNR and CDR2 FQNEAQ (reference sequence). Unmatched junction bases numbered 3, after V lost 4 bases and J lost 7 bases. This CDR3 comprises 15 residues. This chain's CDR3 is CASSWGTSGRNEQFF. The CDR3 coding sequence is TGTGCCAGCAGCTGGGGGACTAGCGGGAGAAATGAGCAGTTCTTC.

This clone was recorded a few times. The J gene is TRBJ2-5, the V gene TRBV7-2; D is perhaps TRBD1 (6 bases). The germline V gene has CDR1 SGHTA and CDR2 FQGNSA. Deletions cut 3 bases from V and 4 bases from J, with 15 bases between. The CDR3 extends over 15 amino acids. The CDR3: CASSFRGRGGETQYF. As DNA, the CDR3 is TGTGCCAGCAGCTTCCGGGGCAGGGGTGGAGAGACCCAGTACTTC.

The chain joins TRBV5-4 to TRBJ2-5; D ambiguous. Germline CDR1 is SGHNT and CDR2 is YYREEE (reference sequence). V dropped 1 base and J dropped 4 bases, with 8 bases sitting between them. The CDR3 runs 13 residues. CDR3 DNA: TGTGCCAGCAGCTTGAAGGCAGGAGAGACCCAGTACTTC. Protein product: CASSLKAGETQYF.

V usage is TRBV2 and J usage is TRBJ1-4; maybe TRBD1 (6 bases). Germline lookup yields CDR1 SNHLY and CDR2 FYNNEI. This CDR3 region has 14 residues. Trimming took 5 bases from V and 8 from J, leaving 15 bases between them. CDR3: CASSLDGRGEKLFF. The CDR3 region has the DNA TGTGCCAGCAGTCTTGATGGGAGGGGGGAAAAACTGTTTTTT. Variable domain in full (rest from reference TRBV2 and TRBJ1-4): EPEVTQTPSHQVTQMGQEVILRCVPISNHLYFYWYRQILGQKVEFLVSFYNNEISEKSEIFDDQFSVERPDGSNFTLKIRSTKLEDSAMYFCASSLDGRGEKLFFGSGTQLSVL.

This rearrangement joins TRBV7-9 to TRBJ1-3; a weak D match, TRBD1 (6 bases). V was trimmed by 2 bases and J by 4 bases, leaving 9 bases between them. Germline loops: CDR1 SEHNR, CDR2 FQNEAQ (reference sequence). The CDR3 length is 14 residues. As DNA, the CDR3 is TGTGCCAGCAGCTTACCAGGGGCGGGAAACACCATATATTTT. It encodes CASSLPGAGNTIYF.

J is TRBJ2-1 and V is TRBV7-8; TRBD2 agrees at 9 bases. V shed 1 base and J 0 bases; nucleotides not matched to a gene: 13. This CDR3 has 20 amino acids. Germline lookup yields CDR1 SGHVS and CDR2 FQNEAQ. The CDR3 sequence: CASSLEVIGREGPSYNEQFF. The CDR3 DNA reads TGTGCCAGCAGCTTAGAGGTTATAGGGCGGGAGGGCCCCTCCTACAATGAGCAGTTCTTC.

V usage is TRBV30 and J usage is TRBJ1-2; no clear D. Germline CDR1 GTSNPN, CDR2 SVGIG (reference sequence). The CDR3 has 13 residues. The V end was cut by 1 base, the J end by 7 bases, with 13 bases between. As DNA, the CDR3 is TGTGCCTGGAGTGGAGGGAAGCGCTTTGGCTACACCTTC. Translated, it gives CAWSGGKRFGYTF.

This clone showed up just a few times. The chain combines TRBV7-6 with TRBJ2-1, with D maybe TRBD2 (5 bases). The V end lost 3 bases, the J end lost 5 bases, and 14 bases lay between the germline ends. There are 15 residues in the CDR3. Germline CDR1 SGHVS, CDR2 FNYEAQ. Here the CDR3 DNA reads TGTGCCAGCAGCTTGGTTTTCGGGAATAACAATGAGCAGTTCTTC. The encoded protein is CASSLVFGNNNEQFF.

The chain couples TRBV6-5 to TRBJ2-7; 8 nucleotides line up with TRBD1. The CDR3 has 13 residues. Trimming at V came to 6 bases and at J to 5 bases, leaving 6 bases not matched to a gene. The V gene's germline CDR1 is MNHEY and CDR2 SVGAGI. CDR3 residues: CASRMTQGDEQYF. The CDR3 DNA reads TGTGCCAGCAGGATGACACAGGGGGACGAGCAGTACTTC.

The V call is TRBV12-3 or TRBV12-4, the J call TRBJ2-5; tentative D call: TRBD2 (5 bases). V gave up 3 bases and J gave up 5 bases, with 10 bases separating them. This CDR3 is 13 amino acids long. As DNA, the CDR3 is TGTGCCAGCAGTTTGAGCCCGGGGGAGACCCAGTACTTC. It codes for CASSLSPGETQYF.

A few counts support this clone. J is TRBJ2-1 and V is TRBV27, with TRBD1 matching 10 bases. Germline V gene lookup returns CDR1 MNHEY and CDR2 SMNVEV (reference sequence). The CDR3 covers 14 residues. With 6 bases clipped from V and 5 bases from J, the junction kept 4 bases outside the gene matches. CDR3 region: CASSGQGGNNEQFF. The DNA for the CDR3 is TGTGCCAGCAGCGGACAGGGGGGGAACAATGAGCAGTTCTTC.

This sequence joins TRBV30 and TRBJ2-5; D gene unclear. The CDR3 runs 15 residues. Germline CDR1 and CDR2: GTSNPN and SVGIG (reference sequence). Trimming stripped 3 bases from V and 2 bases from J, with 16 bases between. This CDR3 reads CAWRTYPTIQETQYF. The CDR3 DNA reads TGTGCCTGGAGGACGTATCCTACTATTCAAGAGACCCAGTACTTC.